These 29 T cell receptor beta chains share one sample of origin, sequenced in a study of blood T cell repertoires in COVID-19. Repertoires were generated with immunoSEQ multiplex PCR, while TCRdb's copy carries only in-frame clones and drops some. Among under 100,000 clones, 81% were seen once, and the ten largest hold roughly 25%. Sequencing was carried out using peripheral blood. Receptor source: an elderly man with active or convalescent COVID-19.

The chain couples TRBV30 to TRBJ1-5; no firm D call. This CDR3 has 16 residues. Germline CDR1 and CDR2: GTSNPN and SVGIG (reference sequence). Trimming removed 7 bases at V and 2 bases at J, with 21 bases between. CDR3 coding DNA: TGTGCCTCCGAAGCCGGGGTCCCTTGTGGCAATCAGCCCCAGCATTTT. This translates into CASEAGVPCGNQPQHF.

The chain's CDR3 is CATSAGQGSNGYTF. CDR3 DNA: TGTGCCACCAGTGCGGGACAGGGTTCCAATGGCTACACCTTC. This sequence joins TRBV24-1 and TRBJ1-2; 9 nucleotides agree with TRBD1. This CDR3 is 14 amino acids long. Germline trimming cut 5 bases from V and 6 bases from J; bases unmatched to any gene: 6. Germline V gives CDR1 KGHDR, CDR2 SFDVKD.

The rearrangement joins TRBV19 to TRBJ1-1; a weak D match, TRBD1 (5 bases). V shed 4 bases and J shed 4 bases, with 10 bases lying between them. This CDR3 contains 13 residues. The germline CDR1 and CDR2 sequences are LNHDA and SQIVND (reference sequence). The CDR3 region is CASSTGRGTEAFF. DNA of the CDR3: TGTGCCAGTAGTACAGGGAGGGGCACTGAAGCTTTCTTT.

The chain carries TRBV29-1 and TRBJ1-5, with 7 bases lining up with TRBD1. Germline assignment: CDR1 SQVTM and CDR2 ANQGSEA. Losses at the gene ends were 6 bases for V and 4 bases for J; bases not matched to a gene: 6. CDR3 size: 13 residues. CDR3 region: CSVQGVGNQPQHF. DNA of the CDR3: TGCAGCGTCCAGGGGGTCGGTAATCAGCCCCAGCATTTT.

In regard to this clone: The junction shows a germline mismatch at one end, possibly a read error. The chain joins TRBV12-3 or TRBV12-4 to TRBJ2-7, with 11 bases that match TRBD2. The CDR3 runs 11 residues. The CDR3 DNA follows: TGTGCCAGCAGGCAGACTAGCGGGGAGACATTC. Protein sequence: CASRQTSGETF.

This clone was detected only once. This chain joins TRBV7-9 and TRBJ1-6; tentative D call: TRBD1 (6 bases). The CDR3 contains 14 residues. CDR1 is SEHNR, CDR2 FQNEAQ, per germline (reference sequence). Trimming pared 1 base from V and 14 bases from J, leaving 15 bases between. The CDR3 coding sequence is TGTGCCAGCAGCTTAGTCGGGCGCTCAGGGGCCCTCCACTTT. Encoded protein: CASSLVGRSGALHF.

The rearrangement links TRBV24-1 to TRBJ2-1; a weak D match, TRBD1 (5 bases). The germline CDR1 and CDR2 sequences are KGHDR and SFDVKD. Trimming shortened V by 3 bases and J by 0 bases, and 11 bases separated the two germline ends. This CDR3 region has 16 residues. Written as DNA, the CDR3 is TGTGCCACCAGTGATAATCAGGGTTACTCCTACAATGAGCAGTTCTTC. The encoded protein is CATSDNQGYSYNEQFF.

The chain recombines TRBV7-9 with TRBJ2-7; D not certain. Germline assignment: CDR1 SEHNR and CDR2 FQNEAQ (reference sequence). The CDR3 totals 15 residues. The germline V and J ends were trimmed by 1 base and 1 base, with 11 bases remaining between them. The chain's CDR3 is CASSLGAPPSYEQYF. The CDR3 DNA reads as TGTGCCAGCAGCTTAGGGGCTCCCCCTTCCTACGAGCAGTACTTC.

The rearrangement links TRBV28 to TRBJ2-5; D is possibly TRBD2 (6 bases). CDR3 length: 14 amino acids. Trimming took off 3 bases at V and 4 bases at J, with 12 bases between the two ends. Per the germline V gene, CDR1 is MDHEN and CDR2 is SYDVKM. The CDR3, as DNA: TGTGCCAGCAGTTTGAGGAGGGAAGGAGAGACCCAGTACTTC. This gives the protein CASSLRREGETQYF.

V is TRBV4-1 and J is TRBJ1-2, with TRBD1 identical over 12 bases. The CDR3 runs to 16 residues. Trimming at V came to 0 bases and at J to 4 bases, leaving 3 bases not matched to a gene. CDR1 is MGHRA and CDR2 is YSYEKL in the germline V gene. The CDR3 is CASSQDGDRGLYGYTF. The DNA for the CDR3 is TGCGCCAGCAGCCAAGATGGGGACAGGGGGCTCTATGGCTACACCTTC.

V and J are TRBV7-3 and TRBJ2-2; 9 bases are shared with TRBD1. This CDR3 contains 14 residues. Germline V CDR1 and CDR2: SGHTA, FQGTGA. The junction had 3 bases not matched to a gene; V was cut back by 6 bases and J by 4 bases. CDR3 amino acids: CASRRTGVTGELFF. CDR3 DNA: TGTGCCAGCAGACGGACAGGGGTCACCGGGGAGCTGTTTTTT.

The gene calls are TRBV9 and TRBJ2-1; 8 bases match TRBD1. The junction had 2 bases not matched to a gene; V was cut back by 3 bases and J by 0 bases. This CDR3 has 15 residues. The germline CDR1 and CDR2 sequences are SGDLS and YYNGEE. The CDR3 spells CASSDRGSSYNEQFF. The CDR3 bases are TGTGCCAGCAGCGACAGGGGGAGCTCCTACAATGAGCAGTTCTTC.

The chain has TRBV20-1 and TRBJ2-5, with D hard to call. From germline, CDR1 is DFQATT and CDR2 SNEGSKA (reference sequence). The CDR3 has 11 residues. The V end was cut by 3 bases, the J end by 13 bases, with 15 bases between. The CDR3 loop reads CSASGPSYRYF. In DNA, the CDR3 is TGCAGTGCTAGTGGGCCCTCGTACCGGTACTTC.

The chain links TRBV15 to TRBJ1-2; D is possibly TRBD1 (5 bases). CDR3 size: 14 residues. V dropped 5 bases and J dropped 4 bases, with 14 bases sitting between them. The germline CDR1 and CDR2 sequences are LNHNV and YYDKDF (reference sequence). In DNA, the CDR3 is TGTGCCACCAGCGGGGACTTAGGTGGCTATGGCTACACCTTC. This encodes CATSGDLGGYGYTF. The variable domain in full, completed from reference TRBV15 and TRBJ1-2, reads DAMVIQNPRYQVTQFGKPVTLSCSQTLNHNVMYWYQQKSSQAPKLLFHYYDKDFNNEADTPDNFQSRRPNTSFCFLDIRSPGLGDTAMYLCATSGDLGGYGYTFGSGTRLTVV.

The chain couples TRBV5-1 to TRBJ1-1, with D possibly TRBD1 on 6 matching bases. Germline-derived CDR1 and CDR2 are SGHRS and YFSETQ. Trimming shortened V by 4 bases and J by 1 base, and 11 bases separated the two germline ends. This CDR3 contains 14 residues. The CDR3 region is CASSLLGQNTEAFF. The DNA of the CDR3 is TGCGCCAGCAGCCTTCTGGGACAGAACACTGAAGCTTTCTTT.

This chain uses TRBV18 with TRBJ2-6, with TRBD1 as a possible D gene (6 bases). The CDR3 is made up of 16 amino acids. V lost 4 bases and J lost 2, with 12 bases in between. CDR1 and CDR2 from the germline V gene are KGHSH and LQKENI. The CDR3 DNA reads as TGTGCCAGCTCACGCACAGGGAGTGCTGGGGCCAACGTCCTGACTTTC. Translating gives CASSRTGSAGANVLTF.

The V call is TRBV7-9, the J call TRBJ1-6; 7 nucleotides line up with TRBD1. The CDR3 contains 16 residues. The V segment lost 3 bases and the J segment 7 bases; nucleotides outside the gene matches: 9. Germline CDR1 is SEHNR and CDR2 is FQNEAQ (reference sequence). CDR3: CASSLDRSMRNSPLHF. Here the CDR3 DNA reads TGTGCCAGCAGCTTGGACAGGTCCATGCGAAATTCACCCCTCCACTTT.

The rearrangement uses TRBV5-1 and TRBJ2-6, with D maybe TRBD1 (6 bases). This CDR3 comprises 16 residues. Germline V gene lookup returns CDR1 SGHRS and CDR2 YFSETQ. Trimming pared 0 bases from V and 2 bases from J, leaving 9 bases between. Written as DNA, the CDR3 is TGCGCCAGCAGCTTGGCAGGGGTCACTGGGGCCAACGTCCTGACTTTC. Encoded protein: CASSLAGVTGANVLTF.

The chain employs TRBV5-4 and TRBJ2-1, with TRBD2 matching 8 bases. Looked up from germline, CDR1 is SGHNT and CDR2 is YYREEE (reference sequence). This CDR3 is 17 amino acids long. Trimming took 0 bases from V and 7 from J; bases not matched to a gene: 12. The CDR3 reads CASSLGGRTSISNEQFF. The CDR3 bases are TGTGCCAGCAGCTTGGGTGGGAGGACTAGCATCTCGAATGAGCAGTTCTTC.

This chain uses TRBV5-1 with TRBJ2-5; 8 bases agree with TRBD2. Per the germline V gene, CDR1 is SGHRS and CDR2 is YFSETQ. Losses at the gene ends were 6 bases for V and 1 base for J; bases not matched to a gene: 14. The CDR3 consists of 17 residues. As DNA, the CDR3 is TGCGCCAGCACGGTGGGAAGACTAGCGCGTAGCCAAGAGACCCAGTACTTC. It translates to CASTVGRLARSQETQYF.

This sequence joins TRBV3-1 (or the pseudogene TRBV3-2) and TRBJ2-2; no reliable D call. Germline loops: CDR1 LGHDT, CDR2 YNNKEL (reference sequence). The ends were cut back, 4 bases at V and 7 bases at J, with 7 bases in the middle. The CDR3 runs to 12 residues. The CDR3 nucleotides are TGTGCCAGCAGCCCGCTCGGCGGGGAGCTGTTTTTT. Its translation: CASSPLGGELFF.

This clone was recorded only once. The rearrangement uses TRBV3-1 (or the pseudogene TRBV3-2) and TRBJ1-2; D might be TRBD1 (6 bases). Germline CDR1 is LGHDT and CDR2 is YNNKEL (reference sequence). V shed 0 bases and J shed 4 bases, with 9 bases lying between them. This CDR3 contains 14 residues. This CDR3 is CASSQEGRGYGYTF. DNA of the CDR3: TGTGCCAGCAGCCAAGAAGGCAGGGGCTATGGCTACACCTTC.

The chain couples TRBV4-1 to TRBJ2-2; D is ambiguous. The CDR3 spans 14 residues. Germline values: CDR1 MGHRA, CDR2 YSYEKL. With 0 bases removed from V and 1 base from J, the gap between germline ends came to 3 bases. CDR3 sequence: CASSQDRNTGELFF. DNA for the CDR3: TGCGCCAGCAGCCAAGACAGGAACACCGGGGAGCTGTTTTTT.

V is TRBV29-1 and J is TRBJ2-1, with D possibly being TRBD1 (5 bases). V lost 4 bases to trimming and J lost 10 bases, with 14 bases between them. CDR1 is SQVTM and CDR2 is ANQGSEA in the germline V gene. The CDR3 has 12 residues. The chain's CDR3 is CSVGFEWGEQFF. The CDR3 nucleotides read TGCAGCGTTGGGTTCGAGTGGGGCGAGCAGTTCTTC.

This chain links TRBV3-1 (or the pseudogene TRBV3-2) with TRBJ2-2; possibly TRBD2 for D (5 bases). V dropped 4 bases and J dropped 4 bases, with 16 bases sitting between them. This CDR3 has 16 amino acids. CDR1 is LGHDT and CDR2 is YNNKEL in the germline V gene (reference sequence). This chain's CDR3 is CASSLSVTRSTGELFF. CDR3 coding DNA: TGTGCCAGCAGCCTTTCGGTCACTAGGAGCACCGGGGAGCTGTTTTTT.

This rearrangement joins TRBV25-1 to TRBJ1-2; no clear D. Between the trimmed V and J ends, which lost 4 bases and 7 bases, there was a span of 13 bases. Germline lookup yields CDR1 MGHDK and CDR2 SYGVNS. The CDR3 loop spans 13 amino acids. The CDR3 region has the DNA TGTGCCAGCAGTGCTAATGTGGGCCTTGGCTACACCTTC. It codes for CASSANVGLGYTF.

Here the CDR3 DNA reads TGTGCCACCAGCAGAGATGGCAGGGCAAGGGGCTACACCTTC. It translates to CATSRDGRARGYTF. The rearrangement links TRBV15 to TRBJ1-2, with D possibly being TRBD1 (5 bases). CDR1 is LNHNV and CDR2 is YYDKDF in the germline V gene (reference sequence). Trimming stripped 0 bases from V and 8 bases from J, with 13 bases between. This CDR3 has 14 amino acids.

V gene TRBV19 combines with J gene TRBJ2-3, with TRBD1 matching over 7 bases. With V trimmed by 7 bases and J by 0 bases, 10 bases remained unmatched. CDR3 length: 16 residues. Germline V lookup: CDR1 LNHDA, CDR2 SQIVND (reference sequence). The CDR3 DNA reads as TGTGCCAGTACCCGGTCAGGGGGAACTAGCACAGATACGCAGTATTTT. It encodes CASTRSGGTSTDTQYF.

The CDR3 spells CASRSGHPAYEQYF. Written as DNA, the CDR3 is TGCGCCAGCAGGTCGGGACACCCAGCCTACGAGCAGTACTTC. The chain uses TRBV5-1 and TRBJ2-7, with a weak D call TRBD1 (6 bases). This CDR3 has 14 residues. V lost 5 bases to trimming and J lost 2 bases, with 14 bases between them. CDR1 is SGHRS and CDR2 is YFSETQ in the germline V gene. Based on the CDR3 plus reference TRBV5-1 and TRBJ2-7, the full variable domain is KAGVTQTPRYLIKTRGQQVTLSCSPISGHRSVSWYQQTPGQGLQFLFEYFSETQRNKGNFPGRFSGRQFSNSRSEMNVSTLELGDSALYLCASRSGHPAYEQYFGPGTRLTVT.